This TCR beta chain is from a study of shared clonotypes between healthy human individuals. Study context: Per donor, CD8 memory used one plate, CD8 naive used two, CD4 memory used three and CD4 naive used three.

Each CD8 memory set brought CD45RO+ cells together with CCR7-negative CD45RA+ TemRA cells. For each subset, genomic DNA was distributed in equal portions over several immunoSEQ plates. Data came from immunoSEQ multiplex PCR; TCRdb stores just in-frame clones and leaves some out. The sample consists of approximately 98,000 clones, about 70% of them appearing once. This clone was seen a few times. This TCR was recovered from a woman in her thirties in good health. The sequenced sample was memory CD8+ T cells sorted from blood. Subset reported: CD45RO+ cells pooled with CCR7-negative TemRA cells.

The CDR3 spells CASSIPGSVSGDTQYF. The CDR3 DNA reads as TGTGCCAGTAGTATCCCGGGCAGCGTTTCCGGAGATACGCAGTATTTT. The rearrangement uses TRBV19 and TRBJ2-3; D unclear. The germline gives CDR1 LNHDA, CDR2 SQIVND (reference sequence). V was trimmed by 3 bases and J by 5 bases, leaving 18 bases between them. CDR3 length: 16 residues.